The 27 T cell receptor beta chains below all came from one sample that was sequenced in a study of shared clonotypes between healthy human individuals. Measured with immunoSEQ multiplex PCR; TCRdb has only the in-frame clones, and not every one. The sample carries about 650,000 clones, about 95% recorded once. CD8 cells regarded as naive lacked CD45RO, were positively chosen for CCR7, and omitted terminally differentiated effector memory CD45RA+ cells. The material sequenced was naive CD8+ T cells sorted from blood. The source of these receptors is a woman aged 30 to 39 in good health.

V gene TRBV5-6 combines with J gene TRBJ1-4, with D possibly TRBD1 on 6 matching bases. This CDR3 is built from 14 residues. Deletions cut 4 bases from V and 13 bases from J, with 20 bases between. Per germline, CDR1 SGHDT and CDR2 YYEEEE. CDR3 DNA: TGTGCCAGCAGCCCGGGGGCGCTAATGAAAAGACTGTTTTTT. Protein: CASSPGALMKRLFF. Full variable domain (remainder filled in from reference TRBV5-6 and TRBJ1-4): DAGVTQSPTHLIKTRGQQVTLRCSPKSGHDTVSWYQQALGQGPQFIFQYYEEEERQRGNFPDRFSGHQFPNYSSELNVNALLLGDSALYLCASSPGALMKRLFFGSGTQLSVL.

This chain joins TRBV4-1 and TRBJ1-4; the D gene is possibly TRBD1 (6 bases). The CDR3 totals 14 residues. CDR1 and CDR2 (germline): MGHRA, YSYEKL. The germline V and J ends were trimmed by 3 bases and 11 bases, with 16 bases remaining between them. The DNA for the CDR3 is TGCGCCAGCAGCCATCCCCGGACAGTCGGGAAACTGTTTTTT. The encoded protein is CASSHPRTVGKLFF.

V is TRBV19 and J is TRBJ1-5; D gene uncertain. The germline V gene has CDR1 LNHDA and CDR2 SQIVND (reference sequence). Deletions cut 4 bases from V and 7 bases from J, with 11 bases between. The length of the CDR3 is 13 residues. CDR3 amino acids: CASSKDEGQPQHF. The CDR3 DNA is TGTGCCAGTAGTAAAGACGAAGGGCAGCCCCAGCATTTT.

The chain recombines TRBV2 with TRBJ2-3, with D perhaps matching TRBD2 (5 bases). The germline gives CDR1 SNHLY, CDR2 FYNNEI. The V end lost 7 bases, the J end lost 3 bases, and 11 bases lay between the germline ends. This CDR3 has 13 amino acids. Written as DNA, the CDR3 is TGTGCCAGCACGTTTTGGGAGACAGATACGCAGTATTTT. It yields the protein CASTFWETDTQYF.

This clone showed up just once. The CDR3, as DNA: TGTGCCAGCACCTCGGTAGGGGGGGGCAGACACTACGAGCAGTACTTC. It codes for CASTSVGGGRHYEQYF. This chain uses TRBV27 with TRBJ2-7, with a tentative D call TRBD2 (7 bases). The CDR3 runs 16 residues. Between the trimmed V and J ends, which lost 7 bases and 3 bases, there was a span of 22 bases. CDR1 is MNHEY, CDR2 SMNVEV, per germline (reference sequence).

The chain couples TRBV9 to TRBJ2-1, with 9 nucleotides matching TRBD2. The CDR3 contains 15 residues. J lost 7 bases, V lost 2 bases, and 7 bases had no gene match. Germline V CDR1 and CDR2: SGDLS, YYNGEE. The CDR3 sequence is CASSVGLAGRNEQFF. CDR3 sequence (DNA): TGTGCCAGCAGCGTTGGCCTAGCGGGAAGAAATGAGCAGTTCTTC.

The CDR3 is CASSRRQETNYGYTF. The DNA for the CDR3 is TGTGCCAGCAGCCGGCGACAAGAGACAAACTATGGCTACACCTTC. V and J are TRBV5-4 and TRBJ1-2; D is undetermined. Germline V lookup: CDR1 SGHNT, CDR2 YYREEE (reference sequence). Trimming removed 4 bases from V and 2 bases from J, with 15 bases in between. CDR3 length: 15 amino acids.

The CDR3 coding sequence is TGCAGCGCCGGGACAGGGTCGCTCTATGGCTACACCTTC. This sequence encodes CSAGTGSLYGYTF. The genes are TRBV29-1 and TRBJ1-2; the match to TRBD1 covers 9 bases. Germline CDR1 SQVTM, CDR2 ANQGSEA. This CDR3 is built from 13 residues. The junction had 7 bases not matched to a gene; V was cut back by 7 bases and J by 4 bases.

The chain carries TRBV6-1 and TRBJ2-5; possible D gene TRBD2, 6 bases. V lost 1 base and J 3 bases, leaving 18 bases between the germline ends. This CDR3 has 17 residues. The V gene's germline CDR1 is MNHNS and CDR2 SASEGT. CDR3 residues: CASSEDGGPHREETQYF. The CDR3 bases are TGTGCCAGCAGTGAAGACGGGGGACCCCACCGCGAAGAGACCCAGTACTTC.

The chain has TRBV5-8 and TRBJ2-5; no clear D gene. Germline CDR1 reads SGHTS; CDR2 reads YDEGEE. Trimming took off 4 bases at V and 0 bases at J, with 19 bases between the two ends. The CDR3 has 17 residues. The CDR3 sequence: CASSPLGPTSYQETQYF. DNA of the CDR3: TGTGCCAGCAGCCCTTTAGGACCTACTTCGTACCAAGAGACCCAGTACTTC.

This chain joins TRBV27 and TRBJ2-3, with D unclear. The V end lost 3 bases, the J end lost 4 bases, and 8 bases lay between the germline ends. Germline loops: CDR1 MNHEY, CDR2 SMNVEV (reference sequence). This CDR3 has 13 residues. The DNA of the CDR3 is TGTGCCAGCAGTTTTTACCCGTCAGATACGCAGTATTTT. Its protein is CASSFYPSDTQYF.

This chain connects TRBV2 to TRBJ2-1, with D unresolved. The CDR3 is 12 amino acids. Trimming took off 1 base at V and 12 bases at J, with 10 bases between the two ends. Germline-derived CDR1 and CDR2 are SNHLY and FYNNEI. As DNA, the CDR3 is TGTGCCAGCAGTGAAGGCCCGCTAGGGCAGTTCTTC. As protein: CASSEGPLGQFF.

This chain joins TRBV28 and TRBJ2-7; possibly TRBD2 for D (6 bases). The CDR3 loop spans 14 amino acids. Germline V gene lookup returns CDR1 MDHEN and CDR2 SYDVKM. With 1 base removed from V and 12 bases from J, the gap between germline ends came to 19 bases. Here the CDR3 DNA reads TGTGCCAGCAGTTTATCCCTTAGCGGAGGGTCCCGGTACTTC. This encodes CASSLSLSGGSRYF.

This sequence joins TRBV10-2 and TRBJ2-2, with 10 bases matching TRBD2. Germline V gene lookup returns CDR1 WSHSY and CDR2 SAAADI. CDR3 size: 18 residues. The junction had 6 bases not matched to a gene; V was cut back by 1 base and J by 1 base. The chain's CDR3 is CASSELLAGVENTGELFF. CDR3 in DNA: TGCGCCAGCAGTGAGTTGCTAGCGGGAGTCGAGAACACCGGGGAGCTGTTTTTT.

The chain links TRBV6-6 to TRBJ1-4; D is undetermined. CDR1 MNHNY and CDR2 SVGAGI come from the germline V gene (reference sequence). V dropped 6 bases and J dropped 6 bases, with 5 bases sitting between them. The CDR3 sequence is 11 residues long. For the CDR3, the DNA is TGTGCCAGCAGGACGGATGAAAAACTGTTTTTT. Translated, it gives CASRTDEKLFF.

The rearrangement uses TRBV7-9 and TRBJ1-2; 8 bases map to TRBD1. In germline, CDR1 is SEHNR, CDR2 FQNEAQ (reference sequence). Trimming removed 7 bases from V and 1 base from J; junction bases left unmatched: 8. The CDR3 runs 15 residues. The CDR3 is CASTPAGGDNYGYTF. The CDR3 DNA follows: TGTGCCAGCACGCCGGCAGGGGGCGATAACTATGGCTACACCTTC.

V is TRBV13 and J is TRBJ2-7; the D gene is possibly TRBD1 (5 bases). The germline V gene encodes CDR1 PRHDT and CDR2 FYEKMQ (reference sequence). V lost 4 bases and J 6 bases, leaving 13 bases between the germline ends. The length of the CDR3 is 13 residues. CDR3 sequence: CASSWGRGGEQYF. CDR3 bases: TGTGCCAGCAGCTGGGGAAGGGGCGGCGAGCAGTACTTC.

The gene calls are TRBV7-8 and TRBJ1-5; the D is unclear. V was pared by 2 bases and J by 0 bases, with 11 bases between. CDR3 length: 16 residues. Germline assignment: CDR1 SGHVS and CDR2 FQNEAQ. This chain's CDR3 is CASSLHKSLSNQPQHF. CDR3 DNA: TGTGCCAGCAGCTTACACAAAAGTCTTAGCAATCAGCCCCAGCATTTT.

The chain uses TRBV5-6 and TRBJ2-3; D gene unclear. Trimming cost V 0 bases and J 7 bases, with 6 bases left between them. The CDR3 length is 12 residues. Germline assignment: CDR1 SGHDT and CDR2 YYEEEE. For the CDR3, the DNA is TGTGCCAGCAGCTTGGAGGCAAATACGCAGTATTTT. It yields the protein CASSLEANTQYF. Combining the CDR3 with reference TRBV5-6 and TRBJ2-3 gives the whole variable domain DAGVTQSPTHLIKTRGQQVTLRCSPKSGHDTVSWYQQALGQGPQFIFQYYEEEERQRGNFPDRFSGHQFPNYSSELNVNALLLGDSALYLCASSLEANTQYFGPGTRLTVL.

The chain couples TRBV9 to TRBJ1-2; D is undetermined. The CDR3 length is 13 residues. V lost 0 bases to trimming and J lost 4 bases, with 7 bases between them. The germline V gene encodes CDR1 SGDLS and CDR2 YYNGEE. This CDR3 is CASSVADFYGYTF. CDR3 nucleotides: TGTGCCAGCAGCGTAGCGGACTTCTATGGCTACACCTTC.

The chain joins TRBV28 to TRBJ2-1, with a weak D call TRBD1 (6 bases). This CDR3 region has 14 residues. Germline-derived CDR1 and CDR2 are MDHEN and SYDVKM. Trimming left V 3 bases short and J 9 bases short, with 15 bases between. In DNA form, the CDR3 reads TGTGCCAGCAGTTTTCGGGACATTGGTCCTGAGCAGTTCTTC. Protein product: CASSFRDIGPEQFF.

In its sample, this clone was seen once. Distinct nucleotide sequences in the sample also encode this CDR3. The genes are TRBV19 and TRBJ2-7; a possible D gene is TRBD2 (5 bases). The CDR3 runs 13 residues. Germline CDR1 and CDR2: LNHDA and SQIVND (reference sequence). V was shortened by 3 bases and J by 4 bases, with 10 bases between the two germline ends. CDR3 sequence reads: CASSIGLNYEQYF. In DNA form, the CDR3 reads TGTGCCAGTAGTATTGGACTCAATTACGAGCAGTACTTC.

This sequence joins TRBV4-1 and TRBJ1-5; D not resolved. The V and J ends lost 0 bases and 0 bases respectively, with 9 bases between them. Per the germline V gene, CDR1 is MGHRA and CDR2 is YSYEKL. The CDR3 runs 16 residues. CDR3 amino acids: CASSQDRGYSNQPQHF. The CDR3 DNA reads TGCGCCAGCAGCCAAGATCGCGGCTATAGCAATCAGCCCCAGCATTTT.

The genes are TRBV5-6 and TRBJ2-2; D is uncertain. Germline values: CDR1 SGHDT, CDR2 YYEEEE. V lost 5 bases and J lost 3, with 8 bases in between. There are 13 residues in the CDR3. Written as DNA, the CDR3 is TGTGCCAGCAGTGAAGCGCACACCGGGGAGCTGTTTTTT. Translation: CASSEAHTGELFF.

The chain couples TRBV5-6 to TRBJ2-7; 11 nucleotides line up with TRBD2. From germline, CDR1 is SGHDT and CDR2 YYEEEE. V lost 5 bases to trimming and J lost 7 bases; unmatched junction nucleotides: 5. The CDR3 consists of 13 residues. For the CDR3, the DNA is TGTGCCAGCAGTAGCGGGAGGGCCGTTGAGCAGTACTTC. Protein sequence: CASSSGRAVEQYF.

CDR3 bases: TGTGCCAGCAGCCCCACCCCGGGCAGGGGATCGCGTTCCTATGGCTACACCTTC. This translates into CASSPTPGRGSRSYGYTF. This chain links TRBV28 with TRBJ1-2; D might be TRBD1 (6 bases). The CDR3 is 18 residues long. Germline V CDR1 and CDR2: MDHEN, SYDVKM. V was cut by 6 bases and J by 4 bases, with 27 bases left in between.

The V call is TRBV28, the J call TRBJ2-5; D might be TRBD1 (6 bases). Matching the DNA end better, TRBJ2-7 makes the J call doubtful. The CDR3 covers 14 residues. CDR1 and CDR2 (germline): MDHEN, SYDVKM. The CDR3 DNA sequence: TGTGCCAGCAGTTTAAGGGACAACTCCTACGAGCAGTACTTC. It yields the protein CASSLRDNSYEQYF.